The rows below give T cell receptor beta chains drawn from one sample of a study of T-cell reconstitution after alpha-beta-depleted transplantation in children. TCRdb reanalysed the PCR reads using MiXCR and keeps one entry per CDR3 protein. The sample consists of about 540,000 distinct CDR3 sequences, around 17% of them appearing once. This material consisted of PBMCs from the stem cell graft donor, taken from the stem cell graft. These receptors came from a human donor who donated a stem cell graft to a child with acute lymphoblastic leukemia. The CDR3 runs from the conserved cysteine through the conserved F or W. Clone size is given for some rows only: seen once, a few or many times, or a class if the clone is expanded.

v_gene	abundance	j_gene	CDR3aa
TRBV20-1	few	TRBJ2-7	CSATPGRPDLYF
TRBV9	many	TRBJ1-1	CASSVVGGGTEAFF
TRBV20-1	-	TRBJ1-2	CSAREPGQGVAHGYTF
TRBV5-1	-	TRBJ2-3	CASSSGEYGVDTQYF
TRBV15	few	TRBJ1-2	CATSGWDRDTYGYTF
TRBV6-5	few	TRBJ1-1	CASSYSNRGHTEAFF
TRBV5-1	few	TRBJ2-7	CASSPRPDRYEQYF
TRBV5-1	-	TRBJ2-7	CASSLTVNEQYF
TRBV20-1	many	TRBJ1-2	CSATGTDYGYTF
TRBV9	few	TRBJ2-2	CASSVKEFTGELFF
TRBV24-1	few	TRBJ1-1	CATSDGGSGAFF
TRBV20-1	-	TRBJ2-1	CSARGLGASSGSYNERFF
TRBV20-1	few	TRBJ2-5	CSASIPAGETQYF
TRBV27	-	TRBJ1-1	CASSLSLTTEAFF
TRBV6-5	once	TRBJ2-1	CASSYSTSVHNEQFF
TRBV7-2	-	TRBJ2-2	CASSSRDRDTGELFF
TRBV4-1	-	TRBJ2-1	CASSQGIRTSGSWGEQFF
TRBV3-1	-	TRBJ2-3	CASSQGRQGGIDTQYF
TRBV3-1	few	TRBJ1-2	CASSPARTGLNGYTF
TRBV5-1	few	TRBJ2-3	CASSFHKWDRKYTQYF
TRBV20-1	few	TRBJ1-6	CSASGSSYNSPLHF
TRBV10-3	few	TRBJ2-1	CAINKGGIKIGQFF
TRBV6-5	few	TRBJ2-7	CASSYEGDYAYEQYF
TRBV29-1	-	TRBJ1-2	CSVEIPGMEGGYTF
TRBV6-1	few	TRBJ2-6	CASTEEYGANVLTF
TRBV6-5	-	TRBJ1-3	CASSSSGGVFDTGNTIYF
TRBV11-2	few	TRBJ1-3	CASSLLTFSGNTIYF
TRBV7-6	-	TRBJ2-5	CASSAGTGFQETQYF
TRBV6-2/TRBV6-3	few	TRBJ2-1	CASTWELAGYNEQFF
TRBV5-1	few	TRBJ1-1	CASSLVAGPMNTEAFF
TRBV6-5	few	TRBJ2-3	CASSYSPDSADTQYF
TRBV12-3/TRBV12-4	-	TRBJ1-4	CASSSTRDSRNEKLFF
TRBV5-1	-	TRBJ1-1	CASTLDRTGVLGGTEAFF
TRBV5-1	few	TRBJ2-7	CASSLKGFYEQYF
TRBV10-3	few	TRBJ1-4	CAISGGGTNEKLFF
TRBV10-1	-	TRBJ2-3	CASSDARSTDTQYF
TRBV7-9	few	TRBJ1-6	CASSRQGGYNSPLHF
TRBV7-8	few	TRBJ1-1	CASSFYGGGTEAFF
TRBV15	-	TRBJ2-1	CATSRDRTLNEQFF
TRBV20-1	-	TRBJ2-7	CSAGLAGFYEQYF
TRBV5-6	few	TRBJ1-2	CASSSITPGRNYYGYTF
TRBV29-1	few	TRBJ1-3	CSVEDLRVSSGNTIYF
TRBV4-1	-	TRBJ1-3	CASSQDSAGLIGNTIYF
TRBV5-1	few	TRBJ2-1	CASSLDGSGARNEQFF
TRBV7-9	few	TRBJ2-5	CASSYPSGTVQETQYF
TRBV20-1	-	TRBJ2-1	CSASTAEVSYNEQFF
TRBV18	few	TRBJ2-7	CASSPTGQGGEQYF
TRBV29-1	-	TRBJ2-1	CSPRPLNEQFF
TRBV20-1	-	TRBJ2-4	CSARALLLADAAELAKNIQYF
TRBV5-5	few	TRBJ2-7	CASSLVVNEQYF
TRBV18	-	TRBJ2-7	CASSPRTGQGYEQYF
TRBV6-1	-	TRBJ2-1	CASTPNLGQGVYNEQFF
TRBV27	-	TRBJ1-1	CASSLNRGLEAFF
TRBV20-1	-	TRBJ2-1	CSAREMEGLRKNEQFF
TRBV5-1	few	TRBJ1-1	CASSFEAPGLEAFF
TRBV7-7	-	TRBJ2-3	CASSLKAGLLTDTQYF
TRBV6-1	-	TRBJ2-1	CASRLAGARSDEQFF